This T cell receptor (beta chain) is drawn from a study of cytomegalovirus exposure and HLA in healthy donors. Trimming took 4 bases from V and 8 from J, leaving 15 bases between them. CDR3 size: 13 residues. The germline gives CDR1 SQVTM, CDR2 ANQGSEA. PCR was performed using 60 Vbeta and 13 Jbeta primers. This table comes from immunoSEQ multiplex PCR, and its TCRdb copy is limited to in-frame clones, with some not included. The sample spans more than 90,000 clones; the ten largest clones claim roughly 3.5%. Material for sequencing was PBMCs. The gene calls are TRBV29-1 and TRBJ2-1, with D possibly TRBD2 on 5 matching bases. The TCR comes from a man aged 25-45 years in good health and CMV-seronegative. The CDR3 nucleotides read TGCAGCGTTGGAGGGAGCCCCCTCCATGAGCAGTTCTTC. The encoded protein is CSVGGSPLHEQFF.